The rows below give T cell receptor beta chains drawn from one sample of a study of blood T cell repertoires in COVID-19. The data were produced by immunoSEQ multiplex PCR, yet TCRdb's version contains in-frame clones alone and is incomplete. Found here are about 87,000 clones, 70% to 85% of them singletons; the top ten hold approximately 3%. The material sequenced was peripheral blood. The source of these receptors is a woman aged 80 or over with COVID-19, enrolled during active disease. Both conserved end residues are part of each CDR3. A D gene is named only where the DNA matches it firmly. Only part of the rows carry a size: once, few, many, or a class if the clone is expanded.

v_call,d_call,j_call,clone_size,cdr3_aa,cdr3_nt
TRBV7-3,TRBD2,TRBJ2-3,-,CASSLTGGGISTDTQYF,TGTGCCAGCAGCTTAACTGGCGGGGGGATAAGCACAGATACGCAGTATTTT
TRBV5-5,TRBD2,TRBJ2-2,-,CASIPGTSGATGELFF,TGTGCCAGCATCCCAGGGACTAGCGGGGCCACCGGGGAGCTGTTTTTT
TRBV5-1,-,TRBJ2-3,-,CASSLGSLPGTDTQYF,TGCGCCAGCAGCTTGGGGTCCCTACCGGGCACAGATACGCAGTATTTT
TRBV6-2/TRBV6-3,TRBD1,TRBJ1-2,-,CASSRPGTGSIYGYTF,TGTGCCAGCAGCCGCCCCGGGACAGGTAGTATCTATGGCTACACCTTC
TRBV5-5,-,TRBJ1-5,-,CASSLGTVRIQPQHF,TGTGCCAGCAGCTTGGGGACAGTCAGGATTCAGCCCCAGCATTTT
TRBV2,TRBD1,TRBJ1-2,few,CAFGTGNFGYTF,TGTGCCTTCGGGACAGGCAACTTTGGCTACACCTTC
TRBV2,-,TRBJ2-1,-,CASSEQGGNEQFF,TGTGCCAGCAGTGAACAGGGGGGCAATGAGCAGTTCTTC
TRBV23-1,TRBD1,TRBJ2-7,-,CASSHGTGGEVRTYEQYF,TGCGCCAGCAGTCACGGGACAGGGGGCGAGGTAAGAACCTACGAGCAGTACTTC
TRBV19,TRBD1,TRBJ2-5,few,CASSNSGGSLGTQYF,TGTGCCAGTAGTAACTCAGGGGGCTCTTTGGGGACCCAGTACTTC
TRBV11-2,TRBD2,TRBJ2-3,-,CASSRRKAGGPPDTQYF,TGTGCCAGCAGCCGACGGAAAGCGGGAGGGCCACCAGATACGCAGTATTTT
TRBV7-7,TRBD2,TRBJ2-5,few,CASSNRAGHQETQYF,TGTGCTAGCAGTAACCGAGCGGGGCACCAAGAGACCCAGTACTTC
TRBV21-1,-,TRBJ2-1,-,CASSKKQGRTYNEQFF,TGTGCCAGCAGCAAAAAGCAGGGAAGGACCTACAATGAGCAGTTCTTC
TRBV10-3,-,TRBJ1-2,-,CAISGQANYGYTF,TGTGCCATCAGTGGACAGGCTAACTATGGCTACACCTTC
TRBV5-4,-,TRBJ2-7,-,CASSLIASYEQYF,TGTGCCAGCAGCTTAATAGCGAGCTACGAGCAGTACTTC
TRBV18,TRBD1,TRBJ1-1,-,CASSPRDRGEAFF,TGTGCCAGCTCACCACGCGACAGGGGTGAAGCTTTCTTT
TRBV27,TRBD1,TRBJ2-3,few,CASSWDSGTDTQYF,TGTGCCAGCAGCTGGGACAGTGGCACAGATACGCAGTATTTT
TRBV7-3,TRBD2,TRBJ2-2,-,CASSPSGAFTGELFF,TGTGCCAGCAGCCCTAGCGGGGCATTCACCGGGGAGCTGTTTTTT
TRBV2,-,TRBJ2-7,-,CASRDSLREQYF,TGTGCCAGCAGGGACAGCCTACGGGAGCAGTACTTC
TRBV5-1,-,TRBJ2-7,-,CASSQGTTASYEQYF,TGCGCCAGTTCCCAGGGGACAACGGCGTCCTACGAGCAGTACTTC
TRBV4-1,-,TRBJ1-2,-,CASSHAAMTAQYGYTF,TGCGCCAGCAGCCATGCGGCTATGACTGCACAATATGGCTACACCTTC
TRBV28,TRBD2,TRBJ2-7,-,CASSSGSSYEQYF,TGTGCCAGCAGTAGCGGGAGCTCCTACGAGCAGTACTTC
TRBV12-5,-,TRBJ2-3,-,CASGLGLATDTQYF,TGTGCTAGTGGTTTGGGCCTAGCGACAGATACGCAGTATTTT
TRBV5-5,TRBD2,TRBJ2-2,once,CASSLGVAGWNTGELFF,TGTGCCAGCAGCTTGGGAGTAGCGGGATGGAACACCGGGGAGCTGTTTTTT
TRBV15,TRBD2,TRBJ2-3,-,CATSGDERGDTDTQYF,TGTGCCACCAGCGGGGATGAGCGGGGGGACACAGATACGCAGTATTTT
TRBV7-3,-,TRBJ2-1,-,CASSPRVGEQFF,TGTGCCAGCAGCCCGCGGGTGGGTGAGCAGTTCTTC
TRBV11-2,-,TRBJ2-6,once,CASSPWGRGANVLTF,TGTGCCAGCAGCCCGTGGGGGCGTGGGGCCAACGTCCTGACTTTC
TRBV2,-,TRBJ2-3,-,CASSYGPRADTQYF,TGTGCCAGCAGCTACGGACCGAGGGCAGATACGCAGTATTTT
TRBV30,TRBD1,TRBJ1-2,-,CAWDRGFANYGYTF,TGTGCCTGGGACAGGGGATTCGCTAACTATGGCTACACCTTC
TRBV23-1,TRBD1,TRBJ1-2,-,CASHTGDKSSRNYGYTF,TGCGCCAGCCACACAGGGGATAAGAGTAGTAGGAACTATGGCTACACCTTC
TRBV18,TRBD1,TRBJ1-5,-,CASSPLAGTDQPQHF,TGTGCCAGCTCACCATTAGCTGGGACAGACCAGCCCCAGCATTTT
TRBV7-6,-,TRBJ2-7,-,CASTLDPTTYEQYF,TGTGCCAGCACCCTAGACCCTACTACCTACGAGCAGTACTTC
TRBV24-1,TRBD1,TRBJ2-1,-,CATSDYRRSEGGWGNNEQFF,TGTGCCACCAGTGATTACCGCCGATCCGAAGGGGGCTGGGGAAACAATGAGCAGTTCTTC
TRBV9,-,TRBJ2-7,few,CASSAGVEGLGDEQYF,TGTGCCAGCAGCGCGGGCGTGGAGGGTCTTGGGGACGAGCAGTACTTC
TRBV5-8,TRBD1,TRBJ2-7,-,CASSARTGRYEQYF,TGTGCCAGCAGCGCACGGACAGGGAGGTACGAGCAGTACTTC
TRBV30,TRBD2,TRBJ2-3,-,CAWSTSGRGFADTQYF,TGTGCCTGGAGTACCAGCGGGAGAGGATTTGCAGATACGCAGTATTTT
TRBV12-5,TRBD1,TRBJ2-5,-,CASGKGQMETQYF,TGTGCTAGTGGTAAGGGACAGATGGAGACCCAGTACTTC
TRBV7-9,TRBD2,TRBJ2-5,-,CATRLAGETQYF,TGTGCCACACGACTAGCGGGGGAGACCCAGTACTTC
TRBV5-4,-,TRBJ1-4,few,CASSWGSGAGNEKLFF,TGTGCCAGCAGCTGGGGCTCGGGAGCGGGTAATGAAAAACTGTTTTTT
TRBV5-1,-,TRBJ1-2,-,CASSLAGWDGYTF,TGCGCCAGCAGCTTGGCAGGGTGGGATGGCTACACCTTC
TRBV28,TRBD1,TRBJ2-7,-,CASSPGQGAREQYF,TGTGCCAGCAGTCCTGGACAGGGGGCTCGGGAGCAGTACTTC
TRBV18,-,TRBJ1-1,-,CASSRLLAETEAFF,TGTGCCAGCTCACGACTCCTGGCAGAAACTGAAGCTTTCTTT
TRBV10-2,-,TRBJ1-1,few,CASSDTGNTEAFF,TGCGCCAGCAGTGATACAGGGAACACTGAAGCTTTCTTT